These 31 T cell receptor beta chains were sequenced from one sample in a study of Ad26.COV2.S vaccination and SARS-CoV-2 variants. Measured with immunoSEQ multiplex PCR; TCRdb has only the in-frame clones, and not every one. This table has roughly 380,000 clones, 88% appearing once. Treatment given: 15 to 20 received Ad26.COV2.S at low or high dose, single or two shots; five or six received placebo; per-sample allocation not given. Sample collection was performed on day 63 after the first vaccine or placebo injection. Source: peripheral blood, taken in a trial of Ad26.COV2.S vaccine versus placebo. Receptor source: a person aged 18-65 years who received the Ad26.COV2.S COVID-19 vaccine or a placebo.

The chain joins TRBV9 to TRBJ2-1, with 7 bases fitting TRBD2. In germline, CDR1 is SGDLS, CDR2 YYNGEE. The CDR3 covers 17 residues. V dropped 0 bases and J dropped 6; count of bases not matched to a gene: 12. The DNA of the CDR3 is TGTGCCAGCAGCGTAGCCTCGACTAGCATAGGTCTCAATGAGCAGTTCTTC. It specifies CASSVASTSIGLNEQFF.

The gene calls are TRBV28 and TRBJ2-7; D is unresolved. Trimming pared 3 bases from V and 0 bases from J, leaving 6 bases between. CDR3 length: 13 amino acids. CDR1 is MDHEN and CDR2 is SYDVKM in the germline V gene. The CDR3: CASSFLSSYEQYF. The CDR3 DNA follows: TGTGCCAGCAGTTTTCTAAGCTCCTACGAGCAGTACTTC.

Concerning this clone itself: This CDR3 is also generated by other DNA sequences in the sample. The CDR3 DNA reads TGCGCCAGCAGCCAAGATCGCGACAGCAATCAGCCCCAGCATTTT. Translated, it gives CASSQDRDSNQPQHF. This chain joins TRBV4-3 and TRBJ1-5; D gene unclear. Per the germline V gene, CDR1 is LGHNA and CDR2 is YSLEER. With 0 bases removed from V and 1 base from J, the gap between germline ends came to 7 bases. The CDR3 consists of 15 residues.

The chain uses TRBV6-2 or TRBV6-3 and TRBJ2-5; 10 bases align to TRBD1. V dropped 6 bases and J dropped 3; count of bases not matched to a gene: 4. Germline V gene sequence: CDR1 MNHEY, CDR2 SVGEGT. The length of the CDR3 is 14 residues. The chain's CDR3 is CASSRQGAKETQYF. CDR3 DNA sequence: TGTGCCAGCAGCCGACAGGGGGCAAAAGAGACCCAGTACTTC.

The chain employs TRBV18 and TRBJ2-7; D assignment may be TRBD1 or TRBD2 (7 bases each). With 3 bases removed from V and 2 bases from J, the gap between germline ends came to 11 bases. The V gene's germline CDR1 is KGHSH and CDR2 LQKENI. The CDR3 covers 14 residues. The DNA of the CDR3 is TGTGCCAGCTCACCGGCAGGGGGGGCCTACGAGCAGTACTTC. It specifies CASSPAGGAYEQYF.

The V gene is TRBV12-3 or TRBV12-4, the J gene TRBJ1-3; D is undetermined. V lost 1 base and J lost 7, with 8 bases in between. There are 13 residues in the CDR3. The CDR3 sequence is CASSLDHRNTIYF. Written as DNA, the CDR3 is TGTGCCAGCAGTTTAGACCATAGGAACACCATATATTTT.

This clone was seen just once. This sequence joins TRBV4-2 and TRBJ2-7, with D perhaps matching TRBD1 (6 bases). The CDR3 totals 16 residues. CDR1 is LGHNA and CDR2 is YNFKEQ in the germline V gene. Trimming removed 4 bases at V and 2 bases at J, with 18 bases between. This chain's CDR3 is CASSPSEGGIPYEQYF. For the CDR3, the DNA is TGTGCCAGCAGCCCCTCGGAAGGGGGTATTCCCTACGAGCAGTACTTC.

V gene TRBV11-2 combines with J gene TRBJ1-4; tentatively, D is TRBD1 (5 bases). From germline, CDR1 is SGHAT and CDR2 FQNNGV. The ends were cut back, 5 bases at V and 0 bases at J, with 19 bases in the middle. The CDR3 sequence is 18 residues long. The CDR3 here is CASSQRGLFVATNEKLFF. The CDR3 DNA follows: TGTGCCAGCAGCCAGAGGGGCCTTTTCGTTGCAACTAATGAAAAACTGTTTTTT.

This clone was counted between two and nine times. CDR3 DNA sequence: TGTGCCAGCAGCCGGACGGCTTCAACCGGGGAGCTGTTTTTT. The encoded protein is CASSRTASTGELFF. V gene TRBV7-3 combines with J gene TRBJ2-2; D is unresolved. Looked up from germline, CDR1 is SGHTA and CDR2 is FQGTGA. Trimming removed 5 bases from V and 5 bases from J, with 12 bases in between. There are 14 residues in the CDR3.

The chain recombines TRBV4-2 with TRBJ2-6; 7 bases are a match to TRBD1. The CDR3 loop spans 16 amino acids. The V gene end was trimmed by 1 base and the J gene end by 0 bases; junction bases not matched to a gene: 0. Germline CDR1 reads LGHNA; CDR2 reads YNFKEQ. The CDR3 reads CASSQGQGSGANVLTF. The DNA of the CDR3 is TGTGCCAGCAGCCAAGGACAGGGCTCTGGGGCCAACGTCCTGACTTTC.

V usage is TRBV12-3 or TRBV12-4 and J usage is TRBJ1-1; no definite D call. This CDR3 comprises 13 residues. With 5 bases removed from V and 2 bases from J, the gap between germline ends came to 9 bases. The CDR3 DNA reads TGTGCCAGCAGTCTGGAGCGTAACACTGAAGCTTTCTTT. Residues: CASSLERNTEAFF.

The rearrangement uses TRBV7-3 and TRBJ2-2; D is unclear. Germline values: CDR1 SGHTA, CDR2 FQGTGA. V dropped 1 base and J dropped 0 bases, with 9 bases sitting between them. This CDR3 is built from 16 residues. DNA for the CDR3: TGTGCCAGCAGCTTAAATATCATGCCGAACACCGGGGAGCTGTTTTTT. Translation: CASSLNIMPNTGELFF.

The V call is TRBV29-1, the J call TRBJ2-1; TRBD1 matches at 10 bases. Germline assignment: CDR1 SQVTM and CDR2 ANQGSEA. The CDR3 length is 14 residues. J lost 8 bases, V lost 5 bases, and 9 bases had no gene match. The CDR3 loop is CSVKRGTGVDEQFF. For the CDR3, the DNA is TGCAGCGTTAAAAGGGGGACAGGGGTGGATGAGCAGTTCTTC.

This CDR3 is CASSRAMTTSTGELFF. The CDR3 bases are TGTGCCAGCAGTCGTGCCATGACCACTAGCACCGGGGAGCTGTTTTTT. This sequence joins TRBV7-9 and TRBJ2-2; tentatively, D is TRBD2 (5 bases). The CDR3 consists of 16 residues. Germline loops: CDR1 SEHNR, CDR2 FQNEAQ (reference sequence). Trimming stripped 6 bases from V and 4 bases from J, with 18 bases between.

V gene TRBV28 combines with J gene TRBJ1-1; TRBD1 matches at 12 bases. Germline V gene sequence: CDR1 MDHEN, CDR2 SYDVKM. V shed 8 bases, J shed 7 bases, and the junction held 11 bases outside the gene matches. The CDR3 contains 15 residues. The CDR3 DNA reads as TGTGCCAGCTGGGGACAGGGGGCGCAGGACATTGAAGCTTTCTTT. This encodes CASWGQGAQDIEAFF.

This clone came up many times. The gene calls are TRBV6-4 and TRBJ2-2, with TRBD2 matching over 12 bases. Trimming cost V 5 bases and J 4 bases; bases outside gene matches: 2. The CDR3 is 15 amino acids. CDR1 is MRHNA and CDR2 is SNTAGT in the germline V gene. DNA for the CDR3: TGTGCCAGCAGTTCGACTAGCGGGGGCACCGGGGAGCTGTTTTTT. Encoded protein: CASSSTSGGTGELFF.

The V and J genes are TRBV7-2 and TRBJ1-6; 8 bases agree with TRBD1. The ends lost 6 bases at V and 1 base at J; junction bases unmatched: 5. The CDR3 has 16 residues. Germline V CDR1 and CDR2: SGHTA, FQGNSA. CDR3 sequence (DNA): TGTGCCAGCAGGTACACAGGGGGGTCCTATAATTCACCCCTCCACTTT. Amino acids: CASRYTGGSYNSPLHF.

The rearrangement joins TRBV19 to TRBJ2-5, with no clear D. Per the germline V gene, CDR1 is LNHDA and CDR2 is SQIVND (reference sequence). V gave up 0 bases and J gave up 1 base, with 12 bases separating them. This CDR3 contains 16 residues. The CDR3 loop reads CASSIDSFSVQETQYF. For the CDR3, the DNA is TGTGCCAGTAGTATAGATTCCTTCTCGGTCCAAGAGACCCAGTACTTC.

The V and J genes are TRBV4-2 and TRBJ2-3; 7 bases match TRBD1. J gave up 4 bases and V 5 bases, and 3 bases lay outside the gene matches. Germline assignment: CDR1 LGHNA and CDR2 YNFKEQ. CDR3 length equals 13 residues. CDR3 sequence (DNA): TGTGCCAGCAGCGGACAGGACGCAGATACGCAGTATTTT. It is translated as CASSGQDADTQYF.

The CDR3 spells CASSLGTGSQFEETQYF. CDR3 sequence (DNA): TGTGCCAGCAGTTTAGGGACAGGGTCACAGTTTGAAGAGACCCAGTACTTC. This chain links TRBV28 with TRBJ2-5; 9 bases agree with TRBD1. CDR3 length: 17 residues. Germline V lookup: CDR1 MDHEN, CDR2 SYDVKM. Trimming at V came to 2 bases and at J to 3 bases, leaving 10 bases not matched to a gene.

This chain connects TRBV11-2 to TRBJ2-2; unclear D gene. The germline gives CDR1 SGHAT, CDR2 FQNNGV. V gave up 0 bases and J gave up 2 bases, with 13 bases separating them. The CDR3 totals 17 residues. CDR3 amino acids: CASSLEWLLPNTGELFF. In DNA form, the CDR3 reads TGTGCCAGCAGCTTAGAGTGGCTCCTACCTAACACCGGGGAGCTGTTTTTT.

The chain combines TRBV28 with TRBJ2-3; D is unresolved. The V gene's germline CDR1 is MDHEN and CDR2 SYDVKM. The CDR3 covers 13 residues. Trimming removed 6 bases from V and 2 bases from J, with 9 bases in between. The CDR3 protein is CASRRAHTDTQYF. Written as DNA, the CDR3 is TGTGCCAGCAGGCGTGCTCACACAGATACGCAGTATTTT. The entire variable domain, with the rest obtained from reference TRBV28 and TRBJ2-3, is as follows: DVKVTQSSRYLVKRTGEKVFLECVQDMDHENMFWYRQDPGLGLRLIYFSYDVKMKEKGDIPEGYSVSREKKERFSLILESASTNQTSMYLCASRRAHTDTQYFGPGTRLTVL.

CDR3 DNA: TGTGCCAGCAGCCCCGGCCAGGGGAGGTACGAGCAGTACTTC. The encoded protein is CASSPGQGRYEQYF. The rearrangement uses TRBV9 and TRBJ2-7, with D possibly called TRBD1 or TRBD2 (6 bases each). The CDR3 runs 14 residues. Germline lookup yields CDR1 SGDLS and CDR2 YYNGEE. Trimming removed 4 bases from V and 4 bases from J, with 15 bases in between.

The sample holds a few counts of this clone. V and J are TRBV18 and TRBJ1-3; 7 nucleotides match TRBD1. The V and J ends lost 2 bases and 0 bases, in that order; junction bases with no gene match: 4. Germline assignment: CDR1 KGHSH and CDR2 LQKENI. The CDR3 covers 16 residues. The CDR3, as DNA: TGTGCCAGCTCACCATCCGACAGGGCCTCTGGAAACACCATATATTTT. Its translation is CASSPSDRASGNTIYF.

The chain combines TRBV6-1 with TRBJ1-1; 11 positions agree with TRBD1. The CDR3 extends over 15 amino acids. Looked up from germline, CDR1 is MNHNS and CDR2 is SASEGT. V dropped 0 bases and J dropped 4; count of bases not matched to a gene: 1. The CDR3 spells CASSEAGQGGTEAFF. The DNA for the CDR3 is TGTGCCAGCAGTGAAGCGGGACAGGGGGGCACTGAAGCTTTCTTT.

The J gene is TRBJ2-1, the V gene TRBV4-3, with TRBD2 matching 8 bases. The germline CDR1 and CDR2 sequences are LGHNA and YSLEER. Germline trimming cut 3 bases from V and 5 bases from J; bases unmatched to any gene: 12. This CDR3 has 17 amino acids. The CDR3 sequence: CASSQGVLAGSHNEQFF. In DNA form, the CDR3 reads TGCGCCAGCAGCCAGGGGGTCCTAGCGGGTTCTCACAATGAGCAGTTCTTC.

The V call is TRBV29-1, the J call TRBJ2-5; 7 bases align to TRBD1. The CDR3 consists of 15 residues. Looked up from germline, CDR1 is SQVTM and CDR2 is ANQGSEA. V gave up 6 bases and J gave up 4 bases; unmatched junction bases: 14. CDR3 sequence: CSVPDRERYGETQYF. CDR3 DNA: TGCAGCGTCCCCGACAGGGAGAGGTATGGAGAGACCCAGTACTTC.

The rearrangement uses TRBV6-2 or TRBV6-3 and TRBJ1-5; weak D call: TRBD1 (5 bases). V was clipped by 5 bases and J by 5 bases, with 10 bases between them. The CDR3 loop spans 13 amino acids. The germline V gene has CDR1 MNHEY and CDR2 SVGEGT. CDR3 sequence (DNA): TGTGCCAGCAGTACCCCGGGGGATCAGCCCCAGCATTTT. Residues: CASSTPGDQPQHF.

The V gene is TRBV5-4, the J gene TRBJ2-6, with a possible D match to TRBD2 (6 bases). Germline CDR1 reads SGHNT; CDR2 reads YYREEE (reference sequence). There are 18 residues in the CDR3. V lost 4 bases, J lost 0 bases, and 17 bases lay in between. The CDR3 here is CASSILRDWSSGANVLTF. The CDR3 DNA follows: TGTGCCAGCAGCATCCTCCGGGACTGGAGCTCTGGGGCCAACGTCCTGACTTTC.

The chain uses TRBV24-1 and TRBJ1-5; the match to TRBD1 covers 7 bases. The CDR3 has 17 amino acids. Trimming at V came to 4 bases and at J to 0 bases, leaving 8 bases not matched to a gene. Germline lookup yields CDR1 KGHDR and CDR2 SFDVKD. CDR3 in DNA: TGTGCCACCAGTGACGGAGGGACAGATTATAGCAATCAGCCCCAGCATTTT. Encoded protein: CATSDGGTDYSNQPQHF.

This chain links TRBV4-1 with TRBJ2-7; perhaps TRBD1 as D (5 bases). The CDR3 runs to 16 residues. Germline V gene lookup returns CDR1 MGHRA and CDR2 YSYEKL. The V end was cut by 0 bases, the J end by 3 bases, with 15 bases between. In DNA form, the CDR3 reads TGCGCCAGCAGCCAAGAGCTTGCAGGGCTAGGCTACGAGCAGTACTTC. It encodes CASSQELAGLGYEQYF.